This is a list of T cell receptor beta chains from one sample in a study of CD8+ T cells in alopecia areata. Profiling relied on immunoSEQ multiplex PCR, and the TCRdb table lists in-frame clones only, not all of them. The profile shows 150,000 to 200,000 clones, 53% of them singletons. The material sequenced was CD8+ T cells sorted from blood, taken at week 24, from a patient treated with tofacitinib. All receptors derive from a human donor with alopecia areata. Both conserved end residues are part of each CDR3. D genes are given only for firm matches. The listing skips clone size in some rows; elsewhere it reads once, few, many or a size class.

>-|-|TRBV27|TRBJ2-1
CASSFGPAENNEQFF
TGTGCCAGCAGTTTTGGTCCCGCAGAAAACAATGAGCAGTTCTTC
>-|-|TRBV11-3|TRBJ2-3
CASSFLGSYTDTQYF
TGTGCCAGCAGCTTTCTCGGATCCTACACAGATACGCAGTATTTT
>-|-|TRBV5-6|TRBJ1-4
CASSFGTNEKLFF
TGTGCCAGCAGCTTTGGGACAAATGAAAAACTGTTTTTT
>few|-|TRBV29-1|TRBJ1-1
CSVTPEDGNTEAFF
TGCAGCGTTACTCCCGAGGACGGGAACACTGAAGCTTTCTTT
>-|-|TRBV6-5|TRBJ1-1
CASKLGSNTEAFF
TGTGCCAGCAAGTTAGGATCCAACACTGAAGCTTTCTTT
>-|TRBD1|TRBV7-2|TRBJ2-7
CASSLLGQPEVYEQYF
TGTGCCAGCAGCTTGTTGGGACAGCCGGAGGTCTACGAGCAGTACTTC
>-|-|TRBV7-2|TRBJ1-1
CASSPPAVGRVEAFF
TGTGCCAGCAGCCCCCCGGCGGTGGGGCGAGTGGAAGCTTTCTTT
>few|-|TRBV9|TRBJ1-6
CASSPRPVSGYNSPLHF
TGTGCCAGCAGCCCTCGCCCCGTATCGGGATATAATTCACCCCTCCACTTT
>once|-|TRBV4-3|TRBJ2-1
CASSQEVVSNEQFF
TGCGCCAGCAGCCAAGAAGTAGTTAGCAATGAGCAGTTCTTC
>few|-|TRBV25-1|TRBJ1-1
CASSSENTEAFF
TGTGCCAGCAGTTCGGAGAACACTGAAGCTTTCTTT
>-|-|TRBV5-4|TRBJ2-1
CASSSLRQGTGTNYYNEQFF
TGTGCCAGCAGCTCCTTGCGACAGGGAACCGGGACTAACTACTACAATGAGCAGTTCTTC
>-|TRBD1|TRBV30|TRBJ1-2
CAGLQGAEGYTF
TGTGCCGGCTTACAGGGGGCAGAAGGCTACACCTTC
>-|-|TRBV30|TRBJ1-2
CAWSLSREGYTF
TGTGCCTGGAGTCTCTCGAGGGAAGGCTACACCTTC
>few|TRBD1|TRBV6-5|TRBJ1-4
CATSQGAANEKLFF
TGTGCCACCTCCCAGGGGGCAGCTAATGAAAAACTGTTTTTT
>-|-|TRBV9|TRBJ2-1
CASSVGQGSYNEQFF
TGTGCCAGCAGCGTAGGGCAGGGCTCCTACAATGAGCAGTTCTTC
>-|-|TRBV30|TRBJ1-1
CACAGRTEAFF
TGTGCCTGCGCAGGGAGGACTGAAGCTTTCTTT
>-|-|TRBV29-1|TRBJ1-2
CSVVFYENYGYTF
TGCAGCGTTGTATTCTACGAGAACTATGGCTACACCTTC